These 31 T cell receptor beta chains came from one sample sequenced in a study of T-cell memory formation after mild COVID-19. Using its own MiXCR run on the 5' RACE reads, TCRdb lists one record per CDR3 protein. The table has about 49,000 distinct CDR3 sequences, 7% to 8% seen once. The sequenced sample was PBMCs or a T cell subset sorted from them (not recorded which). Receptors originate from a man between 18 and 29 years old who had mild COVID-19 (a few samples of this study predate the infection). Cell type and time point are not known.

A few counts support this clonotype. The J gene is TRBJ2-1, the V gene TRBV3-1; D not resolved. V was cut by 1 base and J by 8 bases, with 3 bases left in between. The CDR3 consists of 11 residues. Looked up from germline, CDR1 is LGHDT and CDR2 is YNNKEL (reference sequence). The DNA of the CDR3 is TGTGCCAGCAGCCAAGTCGATGAGCAGTTCTTC. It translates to CASSQVDEQFF.

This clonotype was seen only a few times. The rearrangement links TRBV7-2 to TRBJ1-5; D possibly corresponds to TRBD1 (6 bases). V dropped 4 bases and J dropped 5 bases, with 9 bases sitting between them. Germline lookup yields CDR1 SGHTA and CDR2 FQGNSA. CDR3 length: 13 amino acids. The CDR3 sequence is CASSSQGYQPQHF. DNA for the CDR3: TGTGCCAGCAGCTCGCAGGGGTATCAGCCCCAGCATTTT.

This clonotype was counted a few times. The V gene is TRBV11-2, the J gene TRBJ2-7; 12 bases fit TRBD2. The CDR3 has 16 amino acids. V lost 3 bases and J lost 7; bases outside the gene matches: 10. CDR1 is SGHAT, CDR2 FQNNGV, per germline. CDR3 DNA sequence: TGTGCCAGCAGCTTGAACCCTAGCGGGGGGGCCGGTGAGCAGTACTTC. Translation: CASSLNPSGGAGEQYF.

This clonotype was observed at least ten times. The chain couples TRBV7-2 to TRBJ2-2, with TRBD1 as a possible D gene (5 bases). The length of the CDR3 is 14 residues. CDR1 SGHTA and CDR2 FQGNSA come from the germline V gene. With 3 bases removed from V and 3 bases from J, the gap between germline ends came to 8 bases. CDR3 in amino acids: CASSLVGDTGELFF. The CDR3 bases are TGTGCCAGCAGCTTGGTAGGGGACACCGGGGAGCTGTTTTTT.

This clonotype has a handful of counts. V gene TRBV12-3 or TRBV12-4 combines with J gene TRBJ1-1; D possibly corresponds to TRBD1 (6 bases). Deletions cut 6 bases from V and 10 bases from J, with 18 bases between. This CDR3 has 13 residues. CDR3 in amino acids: CASSLPPGRGAFF. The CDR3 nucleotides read TGTGCCAGCAGCCTCCCACCCGGCAGGGGAGCTTTCTTT.

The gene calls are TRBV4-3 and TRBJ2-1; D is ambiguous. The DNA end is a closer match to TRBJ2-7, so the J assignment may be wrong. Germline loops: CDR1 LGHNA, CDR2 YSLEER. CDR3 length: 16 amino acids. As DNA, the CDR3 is TGCGCCAGCAGCGGCCTTGTCCTTAGCTCCTACAATGAGCAGTACTTC. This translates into CASSGLVLSSYNEQYF.

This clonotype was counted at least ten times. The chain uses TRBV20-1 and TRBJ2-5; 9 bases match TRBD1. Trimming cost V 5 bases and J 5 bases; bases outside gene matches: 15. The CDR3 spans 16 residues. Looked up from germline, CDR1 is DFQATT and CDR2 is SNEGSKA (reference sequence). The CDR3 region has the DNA TGCAGTGCTGGCCGTGACAGGGGGGATCAGCGGGAGACCCAGTACTTC. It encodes CSAGRDRGDQRETQYF.

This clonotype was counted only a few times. CDR3 in DNA: TGCGCCAGCAGCCAAGTGTCGGGTGGCTATGGCTACACCTTC. It is translated as CASSQVSGGYGYTF. The chain combines TRBV4-1 with TRBJ1-2; D not certain. Germline V lookup: CDR1 MGHRA, CDR2 YSYEKL. V was clipped by 1 base and J by 4 bases, with 10 bases between them. The CDR3 runs to 14 residues.

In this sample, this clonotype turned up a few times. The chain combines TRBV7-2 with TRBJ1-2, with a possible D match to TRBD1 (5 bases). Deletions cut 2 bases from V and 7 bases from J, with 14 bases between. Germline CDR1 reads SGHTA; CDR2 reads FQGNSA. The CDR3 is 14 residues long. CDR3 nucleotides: TGTGCCAGCAGCTTACTGTCGGGGCAGGGTGGCTACACCTTC. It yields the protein CASSLLSGQGGYTF.

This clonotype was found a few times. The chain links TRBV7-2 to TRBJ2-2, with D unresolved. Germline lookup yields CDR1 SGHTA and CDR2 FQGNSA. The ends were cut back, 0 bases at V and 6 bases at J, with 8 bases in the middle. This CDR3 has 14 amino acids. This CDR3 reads CASSLARRAGELFF. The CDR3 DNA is TGTGCCAGCAGCTTAGCGAGACGGGCCGGGGAGCTGTTTTTT.

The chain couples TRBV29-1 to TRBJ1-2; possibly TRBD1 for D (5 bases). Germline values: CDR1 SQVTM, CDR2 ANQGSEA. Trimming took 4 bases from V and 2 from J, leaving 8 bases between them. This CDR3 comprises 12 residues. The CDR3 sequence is CSVGGMNYGYTF. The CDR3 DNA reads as TGCAGCGTTGGGGGGATGAACTATGGCTACACCTTC.

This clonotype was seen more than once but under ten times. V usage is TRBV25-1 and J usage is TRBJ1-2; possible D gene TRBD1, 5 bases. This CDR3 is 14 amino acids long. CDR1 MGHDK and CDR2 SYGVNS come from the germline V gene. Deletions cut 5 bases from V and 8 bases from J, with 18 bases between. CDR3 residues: CASSRKGDGGGYTF. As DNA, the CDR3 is TGTGCCAGCAGTCGGAAAGGGGACGGCGGGGGCTACACCTTC.

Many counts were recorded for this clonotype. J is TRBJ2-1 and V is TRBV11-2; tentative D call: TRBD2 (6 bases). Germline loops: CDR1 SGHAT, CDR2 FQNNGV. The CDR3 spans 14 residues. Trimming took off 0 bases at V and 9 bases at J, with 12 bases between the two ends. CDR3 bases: TGTGCCAGCAGCTTAGAGCGACTAGTGGGTGAGCAGTTCTTC. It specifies CASSLERLVGEQFF.

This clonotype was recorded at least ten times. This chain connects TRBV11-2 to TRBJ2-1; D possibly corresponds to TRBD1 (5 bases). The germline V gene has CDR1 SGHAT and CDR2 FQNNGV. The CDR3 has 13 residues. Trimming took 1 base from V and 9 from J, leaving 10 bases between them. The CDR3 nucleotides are TGTGCCAGCAGCTTAGCTCAGGGCACTGAGCAGTTCTTC. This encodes CASSLAQGTEQFF.

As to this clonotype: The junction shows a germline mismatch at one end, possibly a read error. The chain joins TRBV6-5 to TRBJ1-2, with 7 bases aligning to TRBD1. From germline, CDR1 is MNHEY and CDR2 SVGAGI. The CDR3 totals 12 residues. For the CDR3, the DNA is TGTGCCAGCAGTCCCAGACAGGGCTTTTCGTCCTTC. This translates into CASSPRQGFSSF.

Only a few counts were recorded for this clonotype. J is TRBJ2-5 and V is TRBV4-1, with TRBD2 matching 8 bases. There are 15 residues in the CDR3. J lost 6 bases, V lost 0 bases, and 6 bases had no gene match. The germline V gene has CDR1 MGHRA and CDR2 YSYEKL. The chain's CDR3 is CASSQDSGLAKTQYF. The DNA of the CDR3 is TGCGCCAGCAGCCAAGACTCAGGACTAGCAAAGACCCAGTACTTC.

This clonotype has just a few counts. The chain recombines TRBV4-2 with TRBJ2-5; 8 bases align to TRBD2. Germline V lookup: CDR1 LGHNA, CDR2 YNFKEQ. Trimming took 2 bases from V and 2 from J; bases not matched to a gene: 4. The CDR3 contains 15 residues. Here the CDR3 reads CASSQYASGQETQYF. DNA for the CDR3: TGTGCCAGCAGCCAATACGCTAGCGGGCAAGAGACCCAGTACTTC.

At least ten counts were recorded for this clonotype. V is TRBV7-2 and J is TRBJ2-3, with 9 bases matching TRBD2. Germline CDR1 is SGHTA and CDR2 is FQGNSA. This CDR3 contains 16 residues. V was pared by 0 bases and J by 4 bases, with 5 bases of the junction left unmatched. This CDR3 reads CASSLASLAGSDTQYF. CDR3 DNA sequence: TGTGCCAGCAGCTTAGCTAGTCTAGCGGGGTCAGATACGCAGTATTTT.

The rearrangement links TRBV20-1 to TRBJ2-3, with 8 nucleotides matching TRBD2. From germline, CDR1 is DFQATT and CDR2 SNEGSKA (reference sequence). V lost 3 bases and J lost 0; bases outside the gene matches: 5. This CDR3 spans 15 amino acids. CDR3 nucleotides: TGCAGTGCTAGCGGGGGGGCCTTGAGCACAGATACGCAGTATTTT. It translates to CSASGGALSTDTQYF.

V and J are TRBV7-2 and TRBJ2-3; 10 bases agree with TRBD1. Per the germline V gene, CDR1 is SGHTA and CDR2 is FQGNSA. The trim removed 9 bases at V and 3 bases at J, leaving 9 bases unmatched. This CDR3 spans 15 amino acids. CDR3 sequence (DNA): TGTGCCAGTATTTCGACGGGACAGGGGACAGATACGCAGTATTTT. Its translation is CASISTGQGTDTQYF.

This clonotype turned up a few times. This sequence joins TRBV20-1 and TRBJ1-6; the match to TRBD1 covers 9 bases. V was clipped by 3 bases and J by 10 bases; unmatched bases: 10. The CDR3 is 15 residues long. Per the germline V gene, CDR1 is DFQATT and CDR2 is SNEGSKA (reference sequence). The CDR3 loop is CSARRRGQGGSPLHF. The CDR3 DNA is TGCAGTGCTAGGAGGAGGGGACAGGGTGGCTCACCCCTCCACTTT.

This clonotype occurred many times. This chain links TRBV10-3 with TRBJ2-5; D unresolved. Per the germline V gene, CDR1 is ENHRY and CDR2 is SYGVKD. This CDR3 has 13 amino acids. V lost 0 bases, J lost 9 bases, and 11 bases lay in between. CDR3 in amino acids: CAISESSDGSQYF. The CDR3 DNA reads TGTGCCATCAGTGAGTCAAGTGATGGGTCCCAGTACTTC.

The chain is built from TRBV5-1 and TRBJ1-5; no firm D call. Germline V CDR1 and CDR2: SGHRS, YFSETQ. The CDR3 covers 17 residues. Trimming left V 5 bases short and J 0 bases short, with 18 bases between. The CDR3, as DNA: TGCGCCAGCAGATTCCGGGGAGGGCACCTTAGCAATCAGCCCCAGCATTTT. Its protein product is CASRFRGGHLSNQPQHF.

CDR3 in DNA: TGTGCCAGCAGCTACGGGCCCGGAGAGGGCTACACCTTC. Amino acid sequence: CASSYGPGEGYTF. The chain recombines TRBV7-2 with TRBJ1-2; D not certain. V lost 4 bases, J lost 8 bases, and 14 bases lay in between. The CDR3 has 13 residues. CDR1 and CDR2 from the germline V gene are SGHTA and FQGNSA.

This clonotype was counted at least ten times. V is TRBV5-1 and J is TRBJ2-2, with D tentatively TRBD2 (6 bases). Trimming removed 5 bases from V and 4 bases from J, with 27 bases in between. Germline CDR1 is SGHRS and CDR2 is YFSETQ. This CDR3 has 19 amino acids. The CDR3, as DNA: TGCGCCAGCAGTAGTAGTGTGACCGAACTAGCCTCGAGCACCGGGGAGCTGTTTTTT. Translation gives CASSSSVTELASSTGELFF.

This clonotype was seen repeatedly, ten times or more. In DNA form, the CDR3 reads TGCGCCAGCAGCAGGGACAGGGGAGGAGGCACAGATACGCAGTATTTT. As protein: CASSRDRGGGTDTQYF. V is TRBV5-1 and J is TRBJ2-3; 10 bases are shared with TRBD1. The ends lost 4 bases at V and 1 base at J; junction bases unmatched: 6. CDR3 length: 16 residues. The germline CDR1 and CDR2 sequences are SGHRS and YFSETQ.

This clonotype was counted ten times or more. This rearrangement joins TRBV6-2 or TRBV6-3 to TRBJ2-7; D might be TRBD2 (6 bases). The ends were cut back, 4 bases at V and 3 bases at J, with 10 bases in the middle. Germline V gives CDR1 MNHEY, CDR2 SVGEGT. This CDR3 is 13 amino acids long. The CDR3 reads CASSWRDLYEQYF. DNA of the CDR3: TGTGCCAGCAGTTGGAGGGACCTCTACGAGCAGTACTTC.

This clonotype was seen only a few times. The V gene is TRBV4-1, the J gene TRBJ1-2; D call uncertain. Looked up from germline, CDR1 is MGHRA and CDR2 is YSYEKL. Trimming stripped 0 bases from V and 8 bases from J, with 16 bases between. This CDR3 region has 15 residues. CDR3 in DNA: TGCGCCAGCAGCCAAGACCTGGGAAAGCTTGAAGGCTACACCTTC. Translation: CASSQDLGKLEGYTF.

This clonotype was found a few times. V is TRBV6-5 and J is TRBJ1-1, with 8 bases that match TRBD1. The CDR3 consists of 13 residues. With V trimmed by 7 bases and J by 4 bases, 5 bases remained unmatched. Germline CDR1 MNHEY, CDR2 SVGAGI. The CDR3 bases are TGTGCCAGCAAACAGGGGGGGACCACTGAAGCTTTCTTT. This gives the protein CASKQGGTTEAFF.

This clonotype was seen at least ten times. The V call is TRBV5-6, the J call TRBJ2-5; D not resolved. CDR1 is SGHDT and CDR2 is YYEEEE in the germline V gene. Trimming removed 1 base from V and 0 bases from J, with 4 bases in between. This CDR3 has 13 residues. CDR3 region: CASSLFHQETQYF. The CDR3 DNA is TGTGCCAGCAGCTTGTTCCACCAAGAGACCCAGTACTTC.

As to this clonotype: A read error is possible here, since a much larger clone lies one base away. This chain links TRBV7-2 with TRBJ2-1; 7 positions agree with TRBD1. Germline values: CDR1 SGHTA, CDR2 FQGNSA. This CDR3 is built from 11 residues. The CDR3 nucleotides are TGTGCCAGCGACAGGGTCGATGATCAGTTCTTC. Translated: CASDRVDDQFF.